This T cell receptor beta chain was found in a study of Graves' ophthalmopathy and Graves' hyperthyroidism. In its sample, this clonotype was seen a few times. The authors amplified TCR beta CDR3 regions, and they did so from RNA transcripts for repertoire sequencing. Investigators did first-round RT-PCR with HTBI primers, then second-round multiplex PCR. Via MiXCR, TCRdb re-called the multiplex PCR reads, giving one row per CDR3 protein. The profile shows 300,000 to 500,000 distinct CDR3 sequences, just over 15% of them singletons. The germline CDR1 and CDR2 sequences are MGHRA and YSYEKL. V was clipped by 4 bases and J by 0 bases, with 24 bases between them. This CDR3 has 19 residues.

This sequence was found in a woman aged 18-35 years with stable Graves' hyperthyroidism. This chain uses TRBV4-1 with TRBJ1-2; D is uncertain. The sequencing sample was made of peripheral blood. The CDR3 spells CASSLPVSRAEGSNYGYTF. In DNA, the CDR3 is TGCGCCAGCAGCCTCCCCGTTTCGCGGGCAGAAGGTTCTAACTATGGCTACACCTTC.